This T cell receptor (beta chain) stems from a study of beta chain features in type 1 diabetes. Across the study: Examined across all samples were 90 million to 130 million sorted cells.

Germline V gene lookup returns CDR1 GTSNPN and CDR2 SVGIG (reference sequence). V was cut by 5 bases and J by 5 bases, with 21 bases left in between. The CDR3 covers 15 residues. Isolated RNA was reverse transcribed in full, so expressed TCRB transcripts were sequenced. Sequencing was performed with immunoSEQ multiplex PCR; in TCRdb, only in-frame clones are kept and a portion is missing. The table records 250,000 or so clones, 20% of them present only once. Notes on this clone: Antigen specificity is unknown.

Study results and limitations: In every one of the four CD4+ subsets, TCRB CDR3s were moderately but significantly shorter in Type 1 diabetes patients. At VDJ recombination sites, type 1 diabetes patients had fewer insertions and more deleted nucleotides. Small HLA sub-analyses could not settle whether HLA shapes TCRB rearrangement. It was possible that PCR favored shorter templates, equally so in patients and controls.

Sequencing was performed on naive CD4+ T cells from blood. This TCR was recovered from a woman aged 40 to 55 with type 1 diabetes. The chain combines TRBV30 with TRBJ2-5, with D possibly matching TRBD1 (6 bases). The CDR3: CAWSGTPTHGETQYF. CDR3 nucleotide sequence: TGTGCCTGGTCTGGGACACCAACCCACGGGGAGACCCAGTACTTC.